These 29 T cell receptor beta chains originate from one sample sequenced in a study of blood T cell repertoires in COVID-19. The method was immunoSEQ multiplex PCR; TCRdb's version includes in-frame clones alone and lacks a portion of them. The table lists around 180,000 clones, roughly 85% of them singletons. The sequencing input was peripheral blood. Receptors were obtained from a man aged 55 to 70 with acute or convalescent COVID-19.

This chain connects TRBV7-8 to TRBJ2-7; possible D gene TRBD1, 6 bases. Germline values: CDR1 SGHVS, CDR2 FQNEAQ. The CDR3 contains 12 residues. The germline V and J ends were trimmed by 5 bases and 8 bases, with 13 bases remaining between them. The CDR3 reads CASSPRGGKQYF. In DNA, the CDR3 is TGTGCCAGCAGCCCGCGAGGGGGTAAGCAGTACTTC.

This clone was picked up a small number of times. The rearrangement links TRBV4-2 to TRBJ2-7, with a possible D match to TRBD1 (6 bases). The V and J ends lost 1 base and 1 base respectively, with 11 bases between them. The CDR3 contains 15 residues. Germline assignment: CDR1 LGHNA and CDR2 YNFKEQ. The CDR3 DNA follows: TGTGCCAGCAGCCAAGTTGTAGGACAGTCCTACGAGCAGTACTTC. Translation: CASSQVVGQSYEQYF.

This clone was observed once. The chain joins TRBV6-5 to TRBJ2-1; 7 positions match TRBD2. The trim removed 0 bases at V and 4 bases at J, leaving 3 bases unmatched. The length of the CDR3 is 15 residues. Germline values: CDR1 MNHEY, CDR2 SVGAGI. In DNA form, the CDR3 reads TGTGCCAGCAGTTACTCGACTAGCCTATACAATGAGCAGTTCTTC. This sequence encodes CASSYSTSLYNEQFF.

This sequence joins TRBV5-1 and TRBJ2-1; the match to TRBD1 covers 7 bases. Trimming at V came to 4 bases and at J to 2 bases, leaving 3 bases not matched to a gene. This CDR3 contains 14 residues. Germline CDR1 SGHRS, CDR2 YFSETQ. This CDR3 is CASSTGQAYNEQFF. The CDR3 DNA follows: TGCGCCAGCAGCACCGGACAGGCCTACAATGAGCAGTTCTTC.

This chain joins TRBV7-9 and TRBJ2-1; 7 bases are a match to TRBD1. Per the germline V gene, CDR1 is SEHNR and CDR2 is FQNEAQ (reference sequence). J gave up 6 bases and V 5 bases, and 4 bases lay outside the gene matches. This CDR3 has 13 amino acids. CDR3 sequence reads: CASSEQGPNEQFF. CDR3 bases: TGTGCCAGCAGCGAACAGGGGCCCAATGAGCAGTTCTTC.

V usage is TRBV7-9 and J usage is TRBJ2-7; 8 bases agree with TRBD2. Looked up from germline, CDR1 is SEHNR and CDR2 is FQNEAQ (reference sequence). V shed 2 bases and J 6 bases; nucleotides not matched to a gene: 6. CDR3 size: 14 residues. CDR3 sequence reads: CASSLRTSFREQYF. CDR3 DNA: TGTGCCAGCAGCTTAAGGACTAGCTTCCGCGAGCAGTACTTC.

This clone was counted only a few times. The identical CDR3 is also encoded by other nucleotide sequences in the sample. The J gene is TRBJ2-1, the V gene TRBV18; TRBD2 matches at 9 bases. Unmatched junction bases numbered 4, after V lost 2 bases and J lost 5 bases. The germline V gene has CDR1 KGHSH and CDR2 LQKENI. The CDR3 spans 15 residues. The CDR3 DNA reads TGTGCCAGCTCACCAGGAATAGCGGGAGACAATGAGCAGTTCTTC. Residues: CASSPGIAGDNEQFF.

V and J are TRBV10-3 and TRBJ2-7, with D possibly being TRBD2 (5 bases). Trimming cost V 0 bases and J 1 base, with 10 bases left between them. This CDR3 is built from 15 residues. Germline V gene lookup returns CDR1 ENHRY and CDR2 SYGVKD. The CDR3 spells CAISESTTLSYEQYF. The CDR3 DNA is TGTGCCATCAGTGAGTCGACTACACTTTCCTACGAGCAGTACTTC.

The CDR3: CATSDPTGATAGELFF. In DNA form, the CDR3 reads TGTGCCACCAGTGATCCTACAGGGGCGACGGCCGGGGAGCTGTTTTTT. This chain uses TRBV24-1 with TRBJ2-2; 7 positions match TRBD1. Trimming at V came to 3 bases and at J to 6 bases, leaving 9 bases not matched to a gene. Germline-derived CDR1 and CDR2 are KGHDR and SFDVKD. The CDR3 sequence is 16 residues long.

This clone was seen a single time. The genes are TRBV5-4 and TRBJ1-1; 7 nucleotides agree with TRBD1. Germline CDR1 reads SGHNT; CDR2 reads YYREEE (reference sequence). This CDR3 spans 15 amino acids. With 4 bases clipped from V and 0 bases from J, the junction kept 6 bases outside the gene matches. CDR3 residues: CASSPTGNLNTEAFF. The DNA of the CDR3 is TGTGCCAGCAGCCCGACAGGGAATTTGAACACTGAAGCTTTCTTT.

To note about this clone: One end of the junction fails to match germline, which may point to a read error. This sequence joins TRBV28 and TRBJ2-7; D is possibly TRBD2 (7 bases). Germline V gene lookup returns CDR1 MDHEN and CDR2 SYDVKM. The CDR3 consists of 12 residues. This chain's CDR3 is CASSLGGLPVDF. In DNA, the CDR3 is TGTGCCAGCAGTTTGGGGGGGCTCCCTGTCGACTTC. Complete variable domain (other parts from reference TRBV28 and TRBJ2-7): DVKVTQSSRYLVKRTGEKVFLECVQDMDHENMFWYRQDPGLGLRLIYFSYDVKMKEKGDIPEGYSVSREKKERFSLILESASTNQTSMYLCASSLGGLPVDFGPGTRLTVT.

This sequence joins TRBV20-1 and TRBJ2-7; possibly TRBD2 for D (5 bases). CDR3 length: 13 residues. Trimming removed 3 bases from V and 3 bases from J, with 12 bases in between. Germline V CDR1 and CDR2: DFQATT, SNEGSKA (reference sequence). The CDR3 sequence: CSASGGSDYEQYF. CDR3 nucleotides: TGCAGTGCTAGTGGTGGGAGTGACTACGAGCAGTACTTC.

The chain links TRBV7-2 to TRBJ1-3; no clear D gene. There are 15 residues in the CDR3. The germline gives CDR1 SGHTA, CDR2 FQGNSA. The V end was cut by 2 bases, the J end by 0 bases, with 8 bases between. This chain's CDR3 is CASSLSGFSGNTIYF. Here the CDR3 DNA reads TGTGCCAGCAGCTTATCGGGTTTCTCTGGAAACACCATATATTTT.

The V gene is TRBV3-1 (or the pseudogene TRBV3-2), the J gene TRBJ2-3; 7 bases line up with TRBD2. With V trimmed by 0 bases and J by 11 bases, 5 bases remained unmatched. Germline-derived CDR1 and CDR2 are LGHDT and YNNKEL (reference sequence). The CDR3 is 13 residues long. DNA of the CDR3: TGTGCCAGCAGCCAAGAAAGCGGGAACAGGCAGTATTTT. Encoded protein: CASSQESGNRQYF.

This chain links TRBV2 with TRBJ2-7; no clear D gene. Germline V gene sequence: CDR1 SNHLY, CDR2 FYNNEI. Trimming shortened V by 7 bases and J by 6 bases, and 16 bases separated the two germline ends. This CDR3 region has 13 residues. CDR3 coding DNA: TGTGCCAGCATGAATGCAGGTTTGGTCGAGCAGTACTTC. Translating it yields CASMNAGLVEQYF.

This clone was seen a single time. V is TRBV3-1 (or the pseudogene TRBV3-2) and J is TRBJ1-5, with D unclear. Germline V gene lookup returns CDR1 LGHDT and CDR2 YNNKEL (reference sequence). Between the trimmed V and J ends, which lost 5 bases and 7 bases, there was a span of 18 bases. CDR3 size: 15 residues. This CDR3 is CASSNGGSKWQPQHF. In DNA, the CDR3 is TGTGCCAGCAGCAATGGAGGTTCAAAATGGCAGCCCCAGCATTTT.

This sequence joins TRBV12-3 or TRBV12-4 and TRBJ2-3, with D unclear. V lost 6 bases to trimming and J lost 4 bases, with 8 bases between them. The length of the CDR3 is 12 residues. As DNA, the CDR3 is TGTGCCAGCAGGACCAGCGCAGATACGCAGTATTTT. It yields the protein CASRTSADTQYF.

This clone was counted once. This chain connects TRBV5-5 to TRBJ2-7, with D perhaps TRBD2 (6 bases). Trimming removed 2 bases at V and 3 bases at J, with 18 bases between. CDR3 size: 16 residues. CDR1 is SGHKS, CDR2 YYEKEE, per germline (reference sequence). The CDR3 DNA reads TGTGCCAGCAGCTTCAACGGCGGGACCGGGATCTACGAGCAGTACTTC. This encodes CASSFNGGTGIYEQYF.

The chain couples TRBV7-2 to TRBJ1-3, with 9 bases matching TRBD1. After removal of 5 bases from V and 4 bases from J, the junction contained 3 bases not matched to a gene. The germline V gene has CDR1 SGHTA and CDR2 FQGNSA. The CDR3 has 14 amino acids. The CDR3 is CASSRDRAGNTIYF. CDR3 DNA sequence: TGTGCCAGCAGCCGGGACAGGGCCGGAAACACCATATATTTT.

In its sample, this clone was seen a few times. The gene calls are TRBV28 and TRBJ2-7, with 13 bases identical to TRBD2. With V trimmed by 6 bases and J by 5 bases, 7 bases remained unmatched. The CDR3 has 15 amino acids. Per germline, CDR1 MDHEN and CDR2 SYDVKM. This CDR3 reads CASSRGTSGNDEQYF. CDR3 nucleotides: TGTGCCAGCAGCCGGGGGACTAGCGGGAACGACGAGCAGTACTTC.

The chain employs TRBV5-6 and TRBJ1-6; 7 bases map to TRBD1. The J segment lost 7 bases and the V segment lost 4 bases, leaving 14 bases of the junction unmatched. Germline CDR1 SGHDT, CDR2 YYEEEE. CDR3 size: 17 residues. In nucleotides, the CDR3 is TGTGCCAGCAGCCTTACAGGGGCCGCTCTTGGGAATTCACCCCTCCACTTT. It codes for CASSLTGAALGNSPLHF.

The V call is TRBV6-5, the J call TRBJ1-4; D is uncertain. Per the germline V gene, CDR1 is MNHEY and CDR2 is SVGAGI. The CDR3 runs to 14 residues. Trimming left V 2 bases short and J 8 bases short, with 12 bases between. The CDR3 region has the DNA TGTGCCAGCAGTTACGCGACCTTCGGGGAAAAACTGTTTTTT. This codes for CASSYATFGEKLFF.

This clone was recorded at least ten times. The chain joins TRBV7-6 to TRBJ2-7; 10 nucleotides agree with TRBD2. This CDR3 region has 16 residues. V lost 1 base to trimming and J lost 6 bases; unmatched junction nucleotides: 9. Per the germline V gene, CDR1 is SGHVS and CDR2 is FNYEAQ. The CDR3 here is CASSLGATSGNSEQYF. CDR3 DNA: TGTGCCAGCAGCTTAGGAGCAACTAGCGGGAACTCCGAGCAGTACTTC.

This chain joins TRBV28 and TRBJ1-2; TRBD1 is a possible D gene (5 bases). CDR3 size: 15 residues. The germline CDR1 and CDR2 sequences are MDHEN and SYDVKM. Trimming cost V 5 bases and J 8 bases, with 21 bases left between them. CDR3 in DNA: TGTGCCAGCAGTCCCCCCTGGGAGGGGACGGACGGCTACACCTTC. Its translation is CASSPPWEGTDGYTF.

V usage is TRBV6-5 and J usage is TRBJ1-6; the match to TRBD1 covers 12 bases. This CDR3 is 15 amino acids long. Germline assignment: CDR1 MNHEY and CDR2 SVGAGI. Germline trimming cut 5 bases from V and 9 bases from J; bases unmatched to any gene: 5. In DNA, the CDR3 is TGTGCCAGCAGTCCCGGGACAGGGGGCTTTTCACCCCTCCACTTT. This codes for CASSPGTGGFSPLHF.

The chain carries TRBV5-4 and TRBJ1-6, with 9 bases identical to TRBD1. V was clipped by 6 bases and J by 7 bases; unmatched bases: 5. CDR1 and CDR2 (germline): SGHNT, YYREEE (reference sequence). The CDR3 contains 14 residues. Here the CDR3 reads CASKGTGSNSPLHF. The DNA of the CDR3 is TGTGCCAGCAAAGGGACAGGGAGCAATTCACCCCTCCACTTT.

V and J are TRBV12-5 and TRBJ2-1, with a possible D match to TRBD1 (6 bases). The germline V and J ends were trimmed by 7 bases and 4 bases, with 11 bases remaining between them. Germline-derived CDR1 and CDR2 are LGHNT and FRNRAP. The CDR3 consists of 13 residues. Here the CDR3 DNA reads TGTGCTAGTGCCCCAGGGGTTTACAATGAGCAGTTCTTC. The encoded protein is CASAPGVYNEQFF.

Written as DNA, the CDR3 is TGTGCCAGCAGCTTTCCCGGGTACTATGGCTACACCTTC. Encoded protein: CASSFPGYYGYTF. The chain links TRBV5-6 to TRBJ1-2; no firm D call. Trimming removed 2 bases from V and 3 bases from J, with 8 bases in between. The CDR3 has 13 amino acids. CDR1 SGHDT and CDR2 YYEEEE come from the germline V gene. Full variable domain (remainder filled in from reference TRBV5-6 and TRBJ1-2): DAGVTQSPTHLIKTRGQQVTLRCSPKSGHDTVSWYQQALGQGPQFIFQYYEEEERQRGNFPDRFSGHQFPNYSSELNVNALLLGDSALYLCASSFPGYYGYTFGSGTRLTVV.

The chain links TRBV25-1 to TRBJ2-1; D possibly corresponds to TRBD1 (5 bases). The germline CDR1 and CDR2 sequences are MGHDK and SYGVNS. The CDR3 runs 14 residues. Trimming took off 8 bases at V and 0 bases at J, with 11 bases between the two ends. The CDR3 reads CASVKGYSYNEQFF. The CDR3 DNA reads as TGTGCCAGCGTTAAGGGGTACTCCTACAATGAGCAGTTCTTC.